This T cell receptor beta chain was sequenced during a study of PD-1 and CTLA-4 blockade in melanoma. Data came from immunoSEQ multiplex PCR; TCRdb stores just in-frame clones and leaves some out. The sample carries 34,000 or so clones, about 87% recorded once. The V gene's germline CDR1 is SGHTS and CDR2 YDEGEE. The germline V and J ends were trimmed by 4 bases and 2 bases, with 9 bases remaining between them. This CDR3 is 13 amino acids long. The receptor comes from a human donor with melanoma. Sequenced here: CD8+ T cells from peripheral blood, sampled from a patient given anti-PD-1 treatment. The V call is TRBV5-8, the J call TRBJ1-1; weak D call: TRBD1 (6 bases). The CDR3, as DNA: TGTGCCAGCAGCGACAGGCCTAACACTGAAGCTTTCTTT. Amino acid sequence: CASSDRPNTEAFF.